This TCR beta chain was profiled in a study of T-cell reconstitution after alpha-beta-depleted transplantation in children. For this clonotype: Its antigen is currently unknown.

Broader study findings: Reportedly, roughly two months post-transplant, alpha-beta T cells arose from several hundred expanded graft clones.

CDR1 and CDR2 from the germline V gene are MNHEY and SVGAGI. The CDR3 contains 16 residues. Trimming shortened V by 0 bases and J by 3 bases, and 11 bases separated the two germline ends. Unique molecular identifiers were used to barcode this TCRbeta library. TCRdb itself ran the PCR reads through MiXCR, one entry per CDR3 protein. The sample has 70,000 to 95,000 distinct CDR3 sequences, over 15% seen once. This specimen was PBMCs, mostly from graft donor cells, taken 360 days after TCRalphabeta/CD19-depleted stem cell transplant. The chain carries TRBV6-5 and TRBJ2-2; no clear D. The sequence came from a male patient aged 2-15 years who had a stem cell transplant for acute lymphoblastic leukemia, so the T cells may come from the graft donor. The chain's CDR3 is CASSYSRGPYTGELFF. The CDR3, as DNA: TGTGCCAGCAGTTACTCGCGAGGACCTTACACCGGGGAGCTGTTTTTT.